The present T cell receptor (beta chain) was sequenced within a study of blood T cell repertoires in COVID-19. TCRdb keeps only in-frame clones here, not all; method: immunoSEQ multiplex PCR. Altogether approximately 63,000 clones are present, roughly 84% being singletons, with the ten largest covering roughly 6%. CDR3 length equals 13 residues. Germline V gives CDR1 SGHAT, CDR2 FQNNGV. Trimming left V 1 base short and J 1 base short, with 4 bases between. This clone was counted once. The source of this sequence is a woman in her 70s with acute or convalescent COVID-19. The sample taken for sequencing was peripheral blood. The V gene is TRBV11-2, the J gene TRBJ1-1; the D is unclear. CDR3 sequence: CASSLVQNTEAFF. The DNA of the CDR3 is TGTGCCAGCAGCTTAGTACAGAACACTGAAGCTTTCTTT.